This T cell receptor beta chain derives from a study of T-cell reconstitution after alpha-beta-depleted transplantation in children. Germline V gives CDR1 SGHRS, CDR2 YFSETQ. The V end was cut by 0 bases, the J end by 3 bases, with 10 bases between. This CDR3 contains 14 residues. Points on this clonotype: Antigen: not known.

Using unique molecular identifiers, the investigators prepared the TCRbeta library. MiXCR, applied by TCRdb to the PCR reads, yields one record per CDR3 protein. The repertoire holds about 830,000 distinct CDR3 sequences, with roughly 15% as singletons. Study-wide points: High day-60 TCRbeta diversity in some patients came from surviving recipient T cells and thymic progenitors. Several hundred rapidly expanded clones from non-depleted graft cells reportedly supplied alpha-beta T cells about two months post-transplant. Newly generated T cells supplied most T-cell counts and diversity one year post-transplant.

The TCR was taken from a male patient aged 10 to 17 who had a stem cell transplant for acute lymphoblastic leukemia, so the T cells may come from the graft donor. The V call is TRBV5-1, the J call TRBJ2-7; no clear D. The material was PBMCs, mostly from graft donor cells, obtained 360 days after TCRalphabeta/CD19-depleted stem cell transplant. The CDR3: CASSLAEADYEQYF. The CDR3 bases are TGCGCCAGCAGCTTGGCCGAAGCAGACTACGAGCAGTACTTC.